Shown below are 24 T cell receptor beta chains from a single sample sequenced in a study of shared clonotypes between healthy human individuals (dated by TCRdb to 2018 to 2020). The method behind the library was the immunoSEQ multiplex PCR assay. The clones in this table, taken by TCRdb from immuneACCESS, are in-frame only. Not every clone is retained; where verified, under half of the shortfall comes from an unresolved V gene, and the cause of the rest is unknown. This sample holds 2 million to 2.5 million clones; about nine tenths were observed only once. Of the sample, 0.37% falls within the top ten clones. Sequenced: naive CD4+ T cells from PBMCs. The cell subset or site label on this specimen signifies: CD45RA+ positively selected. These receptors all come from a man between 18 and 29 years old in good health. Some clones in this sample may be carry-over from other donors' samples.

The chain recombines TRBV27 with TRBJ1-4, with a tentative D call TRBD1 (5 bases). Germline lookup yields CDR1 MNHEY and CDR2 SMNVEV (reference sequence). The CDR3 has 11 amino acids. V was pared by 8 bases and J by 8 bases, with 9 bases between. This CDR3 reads CASPGSEKLFF. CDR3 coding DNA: TGTGCCAGCCCAGGGAGCGAAAAACTGTTTTTT.

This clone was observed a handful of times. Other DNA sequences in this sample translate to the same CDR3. The CDR3 DNA is TGCGCCAGCAGCTTAACACTGAACACTGAAGCTTTCTTT. It translates to CASSLTLNTEAFF. The V gene is TRBV5-1, the J gene TRBJ1-1; D not certain. The CDR3 is 13 residues long. Trimming pared 2 bases from V and 0 bases from J, leaving 5 bases between. Germline CDR1 reads SGHRS; CDR2 reads YFSETQ.

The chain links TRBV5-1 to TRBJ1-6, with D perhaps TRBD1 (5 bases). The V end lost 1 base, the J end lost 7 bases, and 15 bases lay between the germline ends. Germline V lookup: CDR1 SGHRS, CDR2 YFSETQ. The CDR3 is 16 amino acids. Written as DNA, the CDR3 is TGCGCCAGCAGCTTGTTCTCCCCAGGGTCCAATTCACCCCTCCACTTT. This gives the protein CASSLFSPGSNSPLHF.

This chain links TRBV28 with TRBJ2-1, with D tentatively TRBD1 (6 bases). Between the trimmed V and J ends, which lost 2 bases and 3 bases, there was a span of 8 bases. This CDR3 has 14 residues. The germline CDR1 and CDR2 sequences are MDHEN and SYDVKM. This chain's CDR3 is CASSLGQRYNEQFF. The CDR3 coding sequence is TGTGCCAGCAGTTTAGGACAGCGCTACAATGAGCAGTTCTTC.

The CDR3 spells CASSSHPAGGVNEGGYTF. DNA for the CDR3: TGCGCCAGCAGCAGCCACCCGGCAGGGGGCGTAAACGAGGGTGGCTACACCTTC. V usage is TRBV5-1 and J usage is TRBJ1-2; 8 bases map to TRBD1. CDR3 length equals 18 residues. Germline V gene data show CDR1 as SGHRS and CDR2 as YFSETQ. V was clipped by 4 bases and J by 7 bases; unmatched bases: 21.

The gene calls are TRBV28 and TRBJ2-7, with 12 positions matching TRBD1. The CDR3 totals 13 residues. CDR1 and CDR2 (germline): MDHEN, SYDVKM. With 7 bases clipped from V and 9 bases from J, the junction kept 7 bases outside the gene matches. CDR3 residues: CASTGQGAPGQYF. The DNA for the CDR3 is TGTGCCAGCACGGGACAGGGGGCGCCGGGGCAGTACTTC.

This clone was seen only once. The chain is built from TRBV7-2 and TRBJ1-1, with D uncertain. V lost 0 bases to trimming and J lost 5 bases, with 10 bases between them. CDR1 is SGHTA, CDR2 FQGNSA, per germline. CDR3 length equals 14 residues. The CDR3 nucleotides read TGTGCCAGCAGCTTAGCGGAGGGAGGTACTGAAGCTTTCTTT. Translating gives CASSLAEGGTEAFF. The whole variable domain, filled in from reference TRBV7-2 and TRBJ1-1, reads GAGVSQSPSNKVTEKGKDVELRCDPISGHTALYWYRQSLGQGLEFLIYFQGNSAPDKSGLPSDRFSAERTGGSVSTLTIQRTQQEDSAVYLCASSLAEGGTEAFFGQGTRLTVV.

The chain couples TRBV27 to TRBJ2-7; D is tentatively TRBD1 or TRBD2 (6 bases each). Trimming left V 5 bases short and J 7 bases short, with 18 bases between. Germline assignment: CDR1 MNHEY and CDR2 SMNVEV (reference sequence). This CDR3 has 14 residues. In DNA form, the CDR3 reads TGTGCCAGCAGTACCCGGGACAAGGGGAGGGAGCAGTACTTC. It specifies CASSTRDKGREQYF.

CDR3 bases: TGTGCCAGCACCCGTGGGGGCCGGGAGCTGTTTTTT. Protein: CASTRGGRELFF. The chain is built from TRBV6-5 and TRBJ2-2, with D perhaps TRBD1 (6 bases). This CDR3 is 12 amino acids long. Trimming removed 7 bases from V and 9 bases from J, with 12 bases in between. Germline V lookup: CDR1 MNHEY, CDR2 SVGAGI.

DNA for the CDR3: TGTGCCAGCACCCTGGGGCTACCCACAGATACGCAGTATTTT. It yields the protein CASTLGLPTDTQYF. The rearrangement links TRBV9 to TRBJ2-3, with D tentatively TRBD1 (5 bases). With 6 bases removed from V and 2 bases from J, the gap between germline ends came to 13 bases. This CDR3 has 14 amino acids. The germline V gene has CDR1 SGDLS and CDR2 YYNGEE. Variable domain in full (rest from reference TRBV9 and TRBJ2-3): DSGVTQTPKHLITATGQRVTLRCSPRSGDLSVYWYQQSLDQGLQFLIQYYNGEERAKGNILERFSAQQFPDLHSELNLSSLELGDSALYFCASTLGLPTDTQYFGPGTRLTVL.

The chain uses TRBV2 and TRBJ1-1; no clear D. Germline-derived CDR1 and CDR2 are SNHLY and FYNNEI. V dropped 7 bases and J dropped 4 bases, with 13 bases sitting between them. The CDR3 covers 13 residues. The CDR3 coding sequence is TGTGCCAGCACCTCGACACCTCGCACTGAAGCTTTCTTT. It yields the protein CASTSTPRTEAFF.

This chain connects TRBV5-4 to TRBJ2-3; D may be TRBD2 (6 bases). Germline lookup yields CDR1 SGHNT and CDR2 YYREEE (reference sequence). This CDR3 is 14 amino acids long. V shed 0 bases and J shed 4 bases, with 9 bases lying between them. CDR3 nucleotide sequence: TGTGCCAGCAGCTTGGCCTCGGGGGCAGATACGCAGTATTTT. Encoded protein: CASSLASGADTQYF.

CDR3: CASSGAGLSGTEAFF. In DNA, the CDR3 is TGTGCCAGTAGTGGGGCTGGACTCTCGGGCACTGAAGCTTTCTTT. This sequence joins TRBV19 and TRBJ1-1, with a weak D call TRBD1 (5 bases). V lost 5 bases to trimming and J lost 4 bases, with 17 bases between them. The CDR3 runs 15 residues. The V gene's germline CDR1 is LNHDA and CDR2 SQIVND (reference sequence).

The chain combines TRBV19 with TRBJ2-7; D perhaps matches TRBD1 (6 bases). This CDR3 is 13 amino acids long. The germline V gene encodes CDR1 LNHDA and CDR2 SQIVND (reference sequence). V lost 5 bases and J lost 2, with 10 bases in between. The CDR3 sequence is CASSRDRPYEQYF. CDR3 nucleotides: TGTGCCAGTAGTCGAGACAGGCCCTACGAGCAGTACTTC.

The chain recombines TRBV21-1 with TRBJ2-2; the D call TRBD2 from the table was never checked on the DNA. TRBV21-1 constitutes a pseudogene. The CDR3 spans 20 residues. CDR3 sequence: CASSKGRSRSRESNTGELFF. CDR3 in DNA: TGTGCCAGCAGCAAAGGGAGGAGCAGGAGTCGAGAGTCGAACACCGGGGAGCTGTTTTTT.

The CDR3 reads CASSSEGGLLIPGYTF. In DNA form, the CDR3 reads TGTGCCAGCAGCTCCGAGGGGGGCCTGCTTATACCTGGCTACACCTTC. This chain joins TRBV7-2 and TRBJ1-2; possibly TRBD1 for D (6 bases). The germline V gene has CDR1 SGHTA and CDR2 FQGNSA. V lost 4 bases, J lost 7 bases, and 22 bases lay in between. The CDR3 contains 16 residues.

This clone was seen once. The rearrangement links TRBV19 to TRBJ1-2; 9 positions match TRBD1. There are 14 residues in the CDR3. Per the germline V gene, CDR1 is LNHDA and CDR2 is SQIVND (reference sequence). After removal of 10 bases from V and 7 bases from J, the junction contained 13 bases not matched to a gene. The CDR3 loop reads CATSPPGTGTGYTF. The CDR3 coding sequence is TGTGCCACCTCCCCCCCCGGGACAGGGACTGGCTACACCTTC.

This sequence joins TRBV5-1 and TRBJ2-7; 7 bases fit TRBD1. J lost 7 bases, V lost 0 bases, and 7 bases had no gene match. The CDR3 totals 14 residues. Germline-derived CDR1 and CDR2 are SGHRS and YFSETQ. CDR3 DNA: TGCGCCAGCAGCTTGGGTCAGGGGGTAGGGGAGCAGTACTTC. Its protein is CASSLGQGVGEQYF.

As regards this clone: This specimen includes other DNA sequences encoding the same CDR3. The CDR3 DNA follows: TGTGCCAGCAGCCCCGTCGGACTAGCGAGGAACAATGAGCAGTTCTTC. It specifies CASSPVGLARNNEQFF. The chain couples TRBV4-2 to TRBJ2-1; 9 bases match TRBD2. Per germline, CDR1 LGHNA and CDR2 YNFKEQ. After removal of 4 bases from V and 5 bases from J, the junction contained 9 bases not matched to a gene. This CDR3 has 16 amino acids.

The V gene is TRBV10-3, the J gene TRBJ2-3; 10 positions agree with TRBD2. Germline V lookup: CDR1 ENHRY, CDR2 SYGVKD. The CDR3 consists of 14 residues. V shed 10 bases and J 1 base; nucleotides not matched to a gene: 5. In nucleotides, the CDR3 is TGTGCCACCACCGGGACTAGCGGCACAGATACGCAGTATTTT. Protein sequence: CATTGTSGTDTQYF.

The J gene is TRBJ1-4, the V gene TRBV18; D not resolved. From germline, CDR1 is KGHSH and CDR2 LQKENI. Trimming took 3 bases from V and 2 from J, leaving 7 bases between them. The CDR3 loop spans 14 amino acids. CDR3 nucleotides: TGTGCCAGCTCACCGGCAGATACTAATGAAAAACTGTTTTTT. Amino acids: CASSPADTNEKLFF.

CDR3 sequence reads: CASSFTSFPDRGTYEQYF. CDR3 in DNA: TGTGCCAGCAGCTTTACCTCGTTCCCGGACAGGGGAACCTACGAGCAGTACTTC. The J gene is TRBJ2-7, the V gene TRBV5-8, with TRBD1 identical over 9 bases. The V gene end was trimmed by 2 bases and the J gene end by 2 bases; junction bases not matched to a gene: 14. CDR1 is SGHTS, CDR2 YDEGEE, per germline. The CDR3 sequence is 18 residues long.

CDR3: CASSASRPMNTEAFF. CDR3 nucleotides: TGTGCCAGCAGCGCTAGTCGTCCAATGAACACTGAAGCTTTCTTT. The chain recombines TRBV7-9 with TRBJ1-1, with D hard to call. V was trimmed by 5 bases and J by 0 bases, leaving 13 bases between them. Germline V CDR1 and CDR2: SEHNR, FQNEAQ (reference sequence). This CDR3 region has 15 residues.

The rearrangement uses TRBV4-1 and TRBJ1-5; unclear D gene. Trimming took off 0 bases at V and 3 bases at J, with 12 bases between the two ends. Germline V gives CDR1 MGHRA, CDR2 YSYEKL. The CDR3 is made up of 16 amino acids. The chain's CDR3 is CASSQDVRGNNQPQHF. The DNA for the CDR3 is TGCGCCAGCAGCCAAGATGTGCGGGGTAACAATCAGCCCCAGCATTTT.